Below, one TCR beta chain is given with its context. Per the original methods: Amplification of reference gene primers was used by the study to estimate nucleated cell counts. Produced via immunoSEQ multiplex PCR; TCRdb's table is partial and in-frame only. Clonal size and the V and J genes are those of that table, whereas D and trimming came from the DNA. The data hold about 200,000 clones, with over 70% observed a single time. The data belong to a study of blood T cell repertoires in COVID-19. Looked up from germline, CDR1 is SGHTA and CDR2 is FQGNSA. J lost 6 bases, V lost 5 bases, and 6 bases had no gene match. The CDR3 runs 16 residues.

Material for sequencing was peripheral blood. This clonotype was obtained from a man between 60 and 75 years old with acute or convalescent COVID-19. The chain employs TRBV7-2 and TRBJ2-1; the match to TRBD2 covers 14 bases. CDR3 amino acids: CASSAGLAGGLNEQFF. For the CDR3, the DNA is TGTGCCAGCAGCGCCGGACTAGCGGGAGGCCTCAATGAGCAGTTCTTC.